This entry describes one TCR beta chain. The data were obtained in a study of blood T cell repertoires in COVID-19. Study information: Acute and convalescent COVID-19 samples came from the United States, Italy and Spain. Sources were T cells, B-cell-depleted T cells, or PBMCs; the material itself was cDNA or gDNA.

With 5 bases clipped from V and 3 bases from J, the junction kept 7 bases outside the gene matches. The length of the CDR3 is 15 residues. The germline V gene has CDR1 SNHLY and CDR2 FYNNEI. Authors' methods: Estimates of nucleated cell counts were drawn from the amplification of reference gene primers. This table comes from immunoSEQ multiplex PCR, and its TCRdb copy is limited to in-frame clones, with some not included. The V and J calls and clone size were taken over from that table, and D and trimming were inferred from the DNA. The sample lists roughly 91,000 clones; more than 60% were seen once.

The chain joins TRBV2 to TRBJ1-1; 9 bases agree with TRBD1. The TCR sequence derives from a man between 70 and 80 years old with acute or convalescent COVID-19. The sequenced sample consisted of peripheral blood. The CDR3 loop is CASSSRTGEYTEAFF. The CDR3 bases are TGTGCCAGCAGTTCCCGGACAGGGGAATACACTGAAGCTTTCTTT.